This passage covers 2 T cell receptor beta chains from one sample sequenced in a study of tissue T cells after allogeneic stem cell transplantation (dated by TCRdb to between 2020 and 2023). The library was obtained by the immunoSEQ multiplex PCR assay. Held by TCRdb, this immuneACCESS table contains in-frame sequences only and omits some clones. Under half of the omission traces to an unresolved V gene where checked; the cause of the rest is unknown. This sample holds fewer than 20,000 clones; approximately 70% were observed only once. 0.85% to 0.95% of the sample is taken by the ten largest. The sample taken for sequencing was spleen. Receptor source: a female BALB/c mouse in good health. The haplotype of this strain at the MHC is H2-d.

This clone was found a few times. The listed genes are named as in mouse. The CDR3 end lies 1 residue beyond the end of the read and is filled in from the germline J gene. The chain uses TRBV13-3 and TRBJ1-3, with D tentatively TRBD1 (5 bases). V was trimmed by 0 bases and J by 0 bases, leaving 7 bases between them. The length of the CDR3 is 15 residues. The germline gives CDR1 NNHDY, CDR2 SYVADS. The CDR3 reads CASSDVGHSGNTLYF. The part of the CDR3 DNA that was read is TGTGCCAGCAGTGATGTGGGGCATTCTGGAAATACGCTCTAT.

As regards this clone: The gene symbols are mouse symbols. The read comes to an end 1 residue before the CDR3 does, leaving the germline J gene to fill in the end. The rearrangement uses TRBV17 and TRBJ2-4; possibly TRBD1 for D (5 bases). The CDR3 consists of 14 residues. With 2 bases removed from V and 3 bases from J, the gap between germline ends came to 9 bases. Looked up from germline, CDR1 is MNHDT and CDR2 is YYDKIL. The covered CDR3 bases are TGTGCTAGCAGTAGACAGGGTAGACAAAACACCTTGTAC. This gives the protein CASSRQGRQNTLY. The CDR3 in its entirety is CASSRQGRQNTLYF.